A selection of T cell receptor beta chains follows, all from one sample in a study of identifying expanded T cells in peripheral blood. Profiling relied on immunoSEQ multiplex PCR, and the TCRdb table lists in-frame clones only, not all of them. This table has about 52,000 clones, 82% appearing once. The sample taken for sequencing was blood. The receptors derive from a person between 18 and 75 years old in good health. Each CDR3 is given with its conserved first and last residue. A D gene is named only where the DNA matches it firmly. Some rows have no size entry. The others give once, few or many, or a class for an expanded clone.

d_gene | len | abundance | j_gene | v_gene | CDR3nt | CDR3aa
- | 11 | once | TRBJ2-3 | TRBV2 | TGTGCCAGCCATAAGGCAGATACGCAGTATTTT | CASHKADTQYF
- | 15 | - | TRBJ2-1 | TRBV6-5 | TGTGCCAGCAGTTTTTCACTCGCCTCCTACAATGAGCAGTTCTTC | CASSFSLASYNEQFF
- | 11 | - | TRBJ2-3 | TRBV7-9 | TGTGCCAGCAGCTTAGGCCCGGGACAGTATTTT | CASSLGPGQYF
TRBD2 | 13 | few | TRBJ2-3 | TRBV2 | TGTGCCAGCAACATAGCGGGCCGAGATACGCAGTATTTT | CASNIAGRDTQYF
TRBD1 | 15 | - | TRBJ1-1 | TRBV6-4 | TGTGCCAGCAGTGACTCGACCAGGGGGCGGACTGAAGCTTTCTTT | CASSDSTRGRTEAFF
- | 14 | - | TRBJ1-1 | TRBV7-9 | TGTGCCAGCAGCCCGACGACAGGGAACACTGAAGCTTTCTTT | CASSPTTGNTEAFF
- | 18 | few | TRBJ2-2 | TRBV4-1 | TGCGCCAGCAGCCAAGTGTTTGGTGGAGGGGGGGAAACCGGGGAGCTGTTTTTT | CASSQVFGGGGETGELFF
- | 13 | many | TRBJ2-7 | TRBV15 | TGTGCCACCTCCAGACCGGATTCCTACGAGCAGTACTTC | CATSRPDSYEQYF
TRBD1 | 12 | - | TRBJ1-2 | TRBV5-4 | TGTGCCAGCAGCGTTGACAGGGCTGGCTACACCTTC | CASSVDRAGYTF
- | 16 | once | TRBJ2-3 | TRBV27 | TGTGCCAGCACCCCCGGGGGTCCAGAGCGCACAGATACGCAGTATTTT | CASTPGGPERTDTQYF
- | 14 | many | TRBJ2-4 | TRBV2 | TGTGCCAGCAGTGCTGGGCTAGCTGGGCACATTCAGTACTTC | CASSAGLAGHIQYF
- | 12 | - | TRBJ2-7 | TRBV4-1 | TGCGCCAGCAGCCAAGAGGGGCACGAGCAGTACTTC | CASSQEGHEQYF
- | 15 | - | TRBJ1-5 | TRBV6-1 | TGTGCCAGCAGTGAAATTCAAAAAAGGGATCAGCCCCAGCATTTT | CASSEIQKRDQPQHF